This T cell receptor beta chain came from a study of CD8 T cells in Susac syndrome (dated by TCRdb to the late 2010s). Context from the whole study: Repertoire sequencing was used to test whether CD8+ T cell activation and differentiation in Susac syndrome was antigen driven.

CDR1 and CDR2, per the germline V gene (reference sequence), are GTSNPN and SVGIG. Trimming costs V 3 bases and J 0 bases, and their ends lie 15 bases apart. Measured from the cysteine to the phenylalanine, the CDR3 is 16 residues long. Only the CDR3 region is kept as DNA, spanning 48 bases read in frame from base 1. Beyond this particular receptor, the publication reports: The number of individuals in the TCR sequencing and HLA analysis was acknowledged as relatively small.

RNA was extracted using the RNeasy kit, and roughly 0.5 to 1 ug of the RNA was reverse transcribed with random hexamers. The immunoSEQ multiplex PCR assay, covering 54 Vbeta and 13 Jbeta segments, was used to amplify TCR beta CDR3 regions. PCR amplification bias was corrected using a synthetic template baseline for primer optimization and computational correction. Turning to the authors' computational methods: Reads were assigned to V, D and J genes according to IMGT and analyzed in immunoSEQ Analyzer, with only productive sequences retained. To calculate clonality, Shannon entropy was normalized by log2 of the number of productive unique sequences and then subtracted from one. Public and private clones were assessed among the 100 most prevalent clones of each patient and control. A clone was defined as Susac-specific if it was absent from the healthy and MS cohorts, from roughly 990 published viral clones and from other ImmuneACCESS disease sequences. The public sequencing data were trimmed at Q25 with fastp and processed into clonotypes with MiXCR by TCRdb, which kept only in-frame beta chains. Rows with a matching CDR3 protein are joined into one entry that keeps the most common DNA and genes. None of the V and J calls come from the authors' own analysis; TCRdb made them. Here the sample has about 120,000 distinct CDR3 sequences; roughly 93% occur a single time. Jointly, the top ten make up 0.093% of the sample.

High-throughput TCR beta sequencing profiled peripheral blood CD8+ and CD4+ T cells from healthy donors, Susac syndrome patients and multiple sclerosis patients. The multiple sclerosis controls were treatment-naive patients whose relapsing-remitting disease, either stable or active, fulfilled the revised McDonald criteria. Bulk CD8+ and CD4+ T cells were purified by magnetic negative isolation, whereas CD8+ TEMRA cells were enriched by FACS. Blood was drawn into EDTA tubes, processed within 24 hours, and PBMCs were isolated by density gradient centrifugation. PBMCs intended for TCR sequencing were cryopreserved in liquid nitrogen and thawed later in a water bath at 37 degrees C. The sorted or isolated CD4+, CD8+ and CD8+ TEMRA cells reached a purity of at least 90%. In regard to this clonotype: Its antigen is unknown. Base qualities are missing; no much larger clone stands one base away.

The chain is encoded by TRBV30 joined to TRBJ1-5, and the D gene may be TRBD1, 5 bases matching. This TCR derives from a human donor with multiple sclerosis. Input material: CD4+ T cells from PBMCs. For the CDR3, the sequence is CAWSALEGHSNQPQHF. The bases read TGTGCCTGGAGCGCCTTGGAGGGGCATAGCAATCAGCCCCAGCATTTT.